This T cell receptor (beta chain) was documented in a study of response to subunit inactivated influenza vaccine (dated by TCRdb to the late 2010s). As for the study more broadly: Deep quantitative profiling of the T cell receptor repertoire was used in the study to follow responses to a trivalent subunit inactivated influenza vaccine.

Including cysteine and phenylalanine, the CDR3 has 14 amino acids. Solely the CDR3 DNA is kept, with 42 bases framed from the first base. Reading the germline V gene gives CDR1 SQVTM and CDR2 ANQGSEA. From V the trimming removes 6 bases and from J it removes 0 bases, while the gene matches leave 7 bases of the junction unaccounted for. Library preparation used RT-PCR. The reads were generated on an Illumina HiSeq 2500. The public reads were run again by TCRdb, first through fastp at Q25 and then through MiXCR, and only productive beta chains were kept. Here each entry gathers all rows of one CDR3 protein and keeps the most common genes and DNA. For this sample there are almost 600,000 distinct CDR3 sequences; 11% to 15% appear just once. 11% of the sample is in the top ten clones. Overall study results and their limits: The authors proposed that each seasonal influenza vaccination may bring in only a limited number of new T cells.

On this clonotype itself: Its antigen is currently not known. The record has no base qualities; no much larger clone is one base away.

The material sequenced was PBMCs from blood, taken approximately 12 days after vaccination. This chain is built from TRBV29-1 and TRBJ1-1, and 7 junctional nucleotides match TRBD1. The source is a man in his fifties or sixties who received an inactivated influenza vaccine. Donor details come from another sample of the same person, matched by shared clones. The DNA sequence is given as TGCAGCGTCCTGGGACAGAACTTGAACACTGAAGCTTTCTTT. Its product reads: CSVLGQNLNTEAFF.